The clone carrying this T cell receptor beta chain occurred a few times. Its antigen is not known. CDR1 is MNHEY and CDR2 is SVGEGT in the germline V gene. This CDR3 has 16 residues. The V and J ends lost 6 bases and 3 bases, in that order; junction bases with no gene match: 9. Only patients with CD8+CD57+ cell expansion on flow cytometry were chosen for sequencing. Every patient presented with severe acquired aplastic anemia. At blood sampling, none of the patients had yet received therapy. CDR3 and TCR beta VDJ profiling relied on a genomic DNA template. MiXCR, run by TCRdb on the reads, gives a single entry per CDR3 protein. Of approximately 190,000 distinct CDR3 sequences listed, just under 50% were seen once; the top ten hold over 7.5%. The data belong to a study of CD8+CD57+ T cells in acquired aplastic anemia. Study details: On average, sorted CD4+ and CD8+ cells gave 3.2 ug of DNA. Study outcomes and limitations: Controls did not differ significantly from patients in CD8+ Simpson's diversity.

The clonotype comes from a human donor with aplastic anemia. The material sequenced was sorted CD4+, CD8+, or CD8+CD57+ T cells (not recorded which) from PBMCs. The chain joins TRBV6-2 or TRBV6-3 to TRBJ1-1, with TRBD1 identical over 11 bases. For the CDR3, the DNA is TGTGCCAGCAGCCACAGGGGACAGGGGGGGGACACTGAAGCTTTCTTT. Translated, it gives CASSHRGQGGDTEAFF.